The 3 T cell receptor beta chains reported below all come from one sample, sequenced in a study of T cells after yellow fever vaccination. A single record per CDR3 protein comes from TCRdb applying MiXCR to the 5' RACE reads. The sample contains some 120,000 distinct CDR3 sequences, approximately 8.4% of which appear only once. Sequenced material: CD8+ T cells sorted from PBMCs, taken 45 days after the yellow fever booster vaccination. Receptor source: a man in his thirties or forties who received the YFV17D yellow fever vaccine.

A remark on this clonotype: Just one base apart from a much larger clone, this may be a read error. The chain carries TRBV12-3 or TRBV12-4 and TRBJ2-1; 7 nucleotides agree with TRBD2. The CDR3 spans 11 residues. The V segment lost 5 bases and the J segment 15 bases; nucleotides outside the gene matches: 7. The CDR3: CASSPGTKPFF. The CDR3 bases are TGTGCCAGCAGTCCCGGGACTAAACCGTTCTTC.

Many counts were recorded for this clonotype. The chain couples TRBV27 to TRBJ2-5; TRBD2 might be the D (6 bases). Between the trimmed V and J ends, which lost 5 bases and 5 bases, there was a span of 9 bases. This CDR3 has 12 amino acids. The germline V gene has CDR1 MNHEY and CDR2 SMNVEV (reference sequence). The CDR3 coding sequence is TGTGCCAGCAGTGCCGGGGGTGAGACCCAGTACTTC. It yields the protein CASSAGGETQYF.

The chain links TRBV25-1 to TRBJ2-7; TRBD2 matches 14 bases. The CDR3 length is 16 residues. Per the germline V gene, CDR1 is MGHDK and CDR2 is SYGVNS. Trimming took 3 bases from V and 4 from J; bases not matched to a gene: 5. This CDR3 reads CASSETSGRAGYEQYF. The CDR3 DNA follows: TGTGCCAGCAGTGAGACTAGCGGGAGGGCCGGTTACGAGCAGTACTTC.